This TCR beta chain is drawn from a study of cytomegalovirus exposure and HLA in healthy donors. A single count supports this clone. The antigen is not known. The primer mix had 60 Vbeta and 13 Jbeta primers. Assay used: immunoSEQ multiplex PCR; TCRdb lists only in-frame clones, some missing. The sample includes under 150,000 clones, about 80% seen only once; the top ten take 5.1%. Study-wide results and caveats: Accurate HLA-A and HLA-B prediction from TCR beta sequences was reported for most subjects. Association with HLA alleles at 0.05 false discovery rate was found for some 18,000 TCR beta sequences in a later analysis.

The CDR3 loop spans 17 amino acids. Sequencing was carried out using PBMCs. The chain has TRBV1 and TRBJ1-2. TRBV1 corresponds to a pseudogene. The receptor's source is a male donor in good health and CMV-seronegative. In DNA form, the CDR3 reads TGCACCAGCAGCCAAGATGGCAGCGGATTTCCCTGGTATGGCTACACCTTC. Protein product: CTSSQDGSGFPWYGYTF.